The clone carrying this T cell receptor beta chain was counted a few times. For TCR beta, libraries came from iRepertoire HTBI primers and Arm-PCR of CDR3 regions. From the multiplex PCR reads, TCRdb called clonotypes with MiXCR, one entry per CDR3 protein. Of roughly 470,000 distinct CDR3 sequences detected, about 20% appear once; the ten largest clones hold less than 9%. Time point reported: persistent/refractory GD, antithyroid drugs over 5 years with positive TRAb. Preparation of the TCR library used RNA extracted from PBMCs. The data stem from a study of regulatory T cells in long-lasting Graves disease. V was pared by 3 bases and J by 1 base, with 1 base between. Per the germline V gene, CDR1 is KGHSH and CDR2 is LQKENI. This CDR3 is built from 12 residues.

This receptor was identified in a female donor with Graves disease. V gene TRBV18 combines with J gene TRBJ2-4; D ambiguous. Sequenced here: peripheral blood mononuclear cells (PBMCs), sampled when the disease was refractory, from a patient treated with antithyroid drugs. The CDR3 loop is CASSPAKNIQYF. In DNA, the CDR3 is TGTGCCAGCTCACCCGCCAAAAACATTCAGTACTTC.